These T cell receptor beta chains were read from a single sample in a study of T cells after yellow fever vaccination. TCRdb reanalysed the 5' RACE reads using MiXCR and keeps one entry per CDR3 protein. The profile shows 500,000 to 550,000 distinct CDR3 sequences, about a fifth of them singletons. The source material was PBMCs, sampled approximately 22 days after the first yellow fever vaccination. Receptors originate from a man aged 18 to 30 who received the YFV17D yellow fever vaccine. The CDR3 runs from the conserved cysteine through the conserved F or W.

V	J	CDR3
TRBV12-3/TRBV12-4	TRBJ2-1	CASSLRGGRNEQFF
TRBV18	TRBJ2-1	CASSPVLLHEQFF
TRBV4-1	TRBJ2-1	CASSAPGQGIANEQFF
TRBV6-2/TRBV6-3	TRBJ2-3	CASSYPKTGTKADTQYF
TRBV20-1	TRBJ2-1	CSARGDRGRPNEQFF
TRBV28	TRBJ2-1	CASSFQGLYNEQFF
TRBV11-2	TRBJ2-2	CASSLSVVLGGELFF
TRBV27	TRBJ2-1	CASSSQGPYNEQFF
TRBV28	TRBJ2-5	CASRSSERGGETQYF
TRBV7-9	TRBJ2-1	CASSSHWTGGPDEQFF
TRBV4-1	TRBJ2-1	CASSHGGGPEQFF
TRBV6-5	TRBJ1-5	CASSYRDINQPQHF
TRBV7-2	TRBJ2-1	CASSPTRAGGHNEQFF
TRBV19	TRBJ1-5	CASRPTGARSQPQHF
TRBV6-1	TRBJ1-6	CASRDQGGLHSPLHF
TRBV5-1	TRBJ2-1	CASNPGEGGPIEQFF
TRBV29-1	TRBJ2-5	CSVEGELVIPETQYF
TRBV6-2/TRBV6-3	TRBJ1-5	CASSYTDQPQHF
TRBV20-1	TRBJ1-4	CSATGTAEKLFF
TRBV15	TRBJ2-7	CATSGGQGASFNEQYF
TRBV20-1	TRBJ2-4	CSVTFGTSGGVAKNIQYF
TRBV7-3	TRBJ2-7	CASSPTGVEGYEQYF
TRBV30	TRBJ2-7	CAWSGGPYEQYF
TRBV5-1	TRBJ1-2	CASSLEQGISYTF
TRBV20-1	TRBJ1-2	CSARDPREAGYTF
TRBV5-6	TRBJ1-1	CASSLRYLNTEAFF
TRBV5-1	TRBJ2-1	CASSTGLEQFF
TRBV7-7	TRBJ2-5	CASSLGAASGGLETQYF
TRBV7-9	TRBJ2-5	CASSLAGQGIGETQYF
TRBV5-4	TRBJ1-6	CASSTAEGSPLHF
TRBV29-1	TRBJ2-2	CSVLGQTNTGELFF
TRBV4-2	TRBJ2-3	CASSQEISDTQYF
TRBV28	TRBJ2-2	CASSLMARELFF
TRBV4-1	TRBJ1-1	CASSQVGGMNTEAFF
TRBV7-8	TRBJ2-2	CASSLASSLAGTGELFF
TRBV5-1	TRBJ1-1	CASSPFTGEDTEAFF
TRBV4-2	TRBJ2-6	CASSQVSWVNVLTF
TRBV4-1	TRBJ1-2	CASSQSPGQGKYGYTF
TRBV5-1	TRBJ2-5	CASSSAILETQYF
TRBV6-2/TRBV6-3	TRBJ1-3	CASSFGQHSGNTIYF
TRBV6-2/TRBV6-3	TRBJ2-1	CASSYPRDRPNEQFF